This T cell receptor beta chain was identified during a study of shared clonotypes between healthy human individuals. Germline CDR1 SGHRS, CDR2 YFSETQ. This CDR3 is 14 amino acids long. The V gene lost 1 base and the J gene lost 4 bases, with 9 bases spanning the gap. Investigators spread the genomic DNA of each subset evenly over several immunoSEQ plates. Using immunoSEQ multiplex PCR, the repertoire was profiled, and TCRdb retains in-frame clones only, with some absent. The table records 2 million to 2.5 million clones, approximately 93% of them present only once. General study results and limits: Clonotypes shared by all four donors outscored non-shared clonotypes in generation probability.

To note about this clone: What it binds is unknown. Other DNA sequences in the sample encode the same CDR3.

This sequence joins TRBV5-1 and TRBJ1-3; D is ambiguous. Sequencing was carried out using naive CD4+ T cells from PBMCs. The subset: CD45RA+ positively selected. This clonotype was sampled from a man aged 18-30 years in good health. Some clones in this sample may be carry-over from other donors' samples. The CDR3 coding sequence is TGCGCCAGCAGCTTGACGGGCTACGGAAACACCATATATTTT. Translating gives CASSLTGYGNTIYF.